A selection of T cell receptor beta chains follows, all from one sample in a study of T cell responses to AZD1222 COVID-19 vaccine. Using immunoSEQ multiplex PCR, the repertoire was profiled, and TCRdb retains in-frame clones only, with some absent. In the table there are 98,000 or so clones, about 93% of which are singletons. The source was peripheral blood, collected on day 0 of AZD1222 vaccination. These receptors originate from an adult in good health. The CDR3 runs from the conserved cysteine through the conserved F or W. The order of the fields is J gene, clone size, D gene, V gene, CDR3 protein, CDR3 DNA. D genes are given only for firm matches. Size values are once, few and many counts, or a class for expanded clones, and some rows have none.

J: TRBJ1-3
size: -
D: -
V: TRBV5-1
CDR3: CASSLGGSVISGNTIYF
DNA: TGCGCCAGCAGCTTGGGGGGGTCTGTTATCTCTGGAAACACCATATATTTT

J: TRBJ2-7
size: -
D: -
V: TRBV19
CDR3: CASSIGRGIGYEQYF
DNA: TGTGCCAGTAGTATAGGGAGAGGGATTGGGTACGAGCAGTACTTC

J: TRBJ2-5
size: -
D: TRBD1
V: TRBV5-6
CDR3: CASSPRQGLRETQYF
DNA: TGTGCCAGCAGCCCAAGACAGGGATTGCGGGAGACCCAGTACTTC

J: TRBJ2-7
size: -
D: -
V: TRBV7-2
CDR3: CASSLNQVTSSYEQYF
DNA: TGTGCCAGCAGCTTAAATCAAGTGACTAGCTCCTACGAGCAGTACTTC

J: TRBJ1-2
size: -
D: -
V: TRBV19
CDR3: CATQPQASQSGYTF
DNA: TGTGCCACTCAACCACAGGCCAGCCAAAGTGGCTACACCTTC

J: TRBJ2-1
size: -
D: -
V: TRBV18
CDR3: CASSPRNEQFF
DNA: TGTGCCAGCTCACCACGGAATGAGCAGTTCTTC

J: TRBJ1-5
size: -
D: -
V: TRBV15
CDR3: CATSRPSGGGGQPQHF
DNA: TGTGCCACCAGCAGACCCTCCGGGGGAGGCGGTCAGCCCCAGCATTTT

J: TRBJ2-7
size: few
D: -
V: TRBV7-8
CDR3: CASSLYRDPTYEQYF
DNA: TGTGCCAGCAGCCTATACCGGGACCCCACTTACGAGCAGTACTTC

J: TRBJ2-5
size: -
D: -
V: TRBV7-9
CDR3: CASSLARGPQETQYF
DNA: TGTGCCAGCAGCTTAGCCAGGGGACCCCAAGAGACCCAGTACTTC

J: TRBJ2-7
size: -
D: -
V: TRBV5-6
CDR3: CASSLGIEQYF
DNA: TGTGCCAGCAGCTTGGGCATCGAGCAGTACTTC

J: TRBJ2-2
size: -
D: TRBD1
V: TRBV7-3
CDR3: CASSSRTGLADTGELFF
DNA: TGTGCCAGCAGCTCCAGGACAGGCCTCGCGGACACCGGGGAGCTGTTTTTT

J: TRBJ2-3
size: once
D: TRBD2
V: TRBV10-2
CDR3: CASSRTSGSTDTQYF
DNA: TGCGCCAGCAGTCGGACTAGCGGGAGCACAGATACGCAGTATTTT

J: TRBJ2-7
size: -
D: -
V: TRBV6-2/TRBV6-3
CDR3: CASSSYSEQYF
DNA: TGTGCCAGCAGTTCCTACTCCGAGCAGTACTTC

J: TRBJ2-5
size: once
D: TRBD2
V: TRBV7-9
CDR3: CASSLSGERGTQYF
DNA: TGTGCCAGCAGCTTATCCGGAGAGCGGGGGACCCAGTACTTC

J: TRBJ1-6
size: -
D: TRBD1
V: TRBV2
CDR3: CASGTGNSPLHF
DNA: TGTGCCAGTGGGACAGGGAATTCACCCCTCCACTTT

J: TRBJ1-1
size: -
D: TRBD1
V: TRBV11-2
CDR3: CASSSAWPDRATEAFF
DNA: TGTGCCAGCAGCTCCGCCTGGCCTGACAGGGCCACTGAAGCTTTCTTT

J: TRBJ2-1
size: -
D: TRBD2
V: TRBV10-2
CDR3: CASSIAGTINNEQFF
DNA: TGCGCCAGCAGTATCGCAGGGACTATTAACAATGAGCAGTTCTTC

J: TRBJ2-4
size: -
D: TRBD2
V: TRBV20-1
CDR3: CSVRGGSTSHF
DNA: TGCAGCGTAAGAGGCGGGAGTACCTCTCACTTC